A single T cell receptor (beta chain) is shown here with its context. Its target is unknown. The sample originates from a study of a mutant IDH1 vaccine in newly diagnosed glioma. Study overall: Patients were started on vaccination 4-6 weeks after radiotherapy alone, or with temozolomide cycles. Earlier treatment was radiotherapy, temozolomide, or both, with most getting both. General observations from the study: It seemed that pseudoprogression was not linked to changes in the top peripheral T cell clonotypes. Vaccine-induced responses were seen in 93.3% of patients, spanning several MHC alleles.

The length of the CDR3 is 15 residues. CDR1 is SGHTA and CDR2 is FQGNSA in the germline V gene. Trimming stripped 3 bases from V and 1 base from J, with 12 bases between. Time point described: week 23, last vaccination. Vaccination used 300 ug of mutant IDH1 20-mer peptide per dose, with topical imiquimod. Using immunoSEQ multiplex PCR, the repertoire was profiled, and TCRdb retains in-frame clones only, with some absent. The data contain some 42,000 clones, approximately 76% of them singletons. This specimen was PBMCs, taken from a glioma patient whose treatment included an IDH1 peptide vaccine. This chain joins TRBV7-2 and TRBJ1-1; D unresolved. The receptor was isolated from a man aged 45-60 years with glioma. The CDR3 coding sequence is TGTGCCAGCAGCTTCAATCCAGCGGGGAACACTGAAGCTTTCTTT. It codes for CASSFNPAGNTEAFF.